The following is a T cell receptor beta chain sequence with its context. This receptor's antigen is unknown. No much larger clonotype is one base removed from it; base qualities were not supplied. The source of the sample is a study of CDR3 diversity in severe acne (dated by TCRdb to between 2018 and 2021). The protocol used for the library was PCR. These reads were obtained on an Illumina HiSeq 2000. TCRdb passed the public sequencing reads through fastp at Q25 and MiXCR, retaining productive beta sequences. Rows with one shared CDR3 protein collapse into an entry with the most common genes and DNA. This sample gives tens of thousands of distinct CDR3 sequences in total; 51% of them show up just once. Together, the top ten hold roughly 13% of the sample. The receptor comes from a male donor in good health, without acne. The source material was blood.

The sequenced DNA is TGTGCCAGCAGTGACGTCGATGAGCAGTTCTTC. Its product reads: CASSDVDEQFF. Rearrangement joined TRBV2 to TRBJ2-7, with an unclear D gene assignment. The DNA end is a closer match to TRBJ2-1, so the J assignment may be wrong. From the germline V gene, CDR1 is SNHLY and CDR2 is FYNNEI. From the cysteine through the phenylalanine, the CDR3 covers 11 amino acids. Only the CDR3 portion is preserved as DNA: 33 bases, with reading frame beginning at the first base.